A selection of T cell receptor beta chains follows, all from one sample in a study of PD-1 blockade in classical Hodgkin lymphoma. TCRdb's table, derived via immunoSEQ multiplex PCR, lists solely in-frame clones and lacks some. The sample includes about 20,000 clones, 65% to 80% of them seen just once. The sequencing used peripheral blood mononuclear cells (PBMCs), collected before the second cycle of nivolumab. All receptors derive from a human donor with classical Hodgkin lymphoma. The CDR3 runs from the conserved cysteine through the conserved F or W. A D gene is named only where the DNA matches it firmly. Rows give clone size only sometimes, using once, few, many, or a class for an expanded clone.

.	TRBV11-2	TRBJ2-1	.	TGTGCCAGCAGCCTCGGACAGTACAATGAGCAGTTCTTC	CASSLGQYNEQFF
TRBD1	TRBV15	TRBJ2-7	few	TGTGCCACCAGCAGAAGGGACAGAGCCCACGAGCAGTACTTC	CATSRRDRAHEQYF
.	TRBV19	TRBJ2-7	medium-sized	TGTGCCAGTAGTATTGATGATAGCGCCTACGAGCAGTACTTC	CASSIDDSAYEQYF
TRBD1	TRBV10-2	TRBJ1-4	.	TGCGCCAGCAGTGAGTCGCCAGGGGGGATTGAGAAACTGTTTTTT	CASSESPGGIEKLFF
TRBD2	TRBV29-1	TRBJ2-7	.	TGCAGCGTCGCAGGCTCTAGCGGGAGCTCCTACGAGCAGTACTTC	CSVAGSSGSSYEQYF
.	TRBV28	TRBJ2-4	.	TGTGCCAGCCTACCTGCGGGTAGTAACATTCAGTACTTC	CASLPAGSNIQYF
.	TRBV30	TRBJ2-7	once	TGTGCCTGGATTACAGGGTGGTACGAGCAGTACTTC	CAWITGWYEQYF
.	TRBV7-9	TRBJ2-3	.	TGTGCCAGCAGCCCCGGGTGGATGGGGCCCTCTAGCACAGATACGCAGTATTTT	CASSPGWMGPSSTDTQYF
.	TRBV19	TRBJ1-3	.	TGTGCCAGTAGTAACAGGCCCCACTCTGGAAACACCATATATTTT	CASSNRPHSGNTIYF
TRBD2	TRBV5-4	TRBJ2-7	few	TGTGCCAGCAGCTTGGGACTAGCGGGAGGGCGGTCCTACGAGCAGTACTTC	CASSLGLAGGRSYEQYF
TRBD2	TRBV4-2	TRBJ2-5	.	TGTGCCAGCAGCCAAGGGGGACTAGCGGGACAAGAGACCCAGTACTTC	CASSQGGLAGQETQYF
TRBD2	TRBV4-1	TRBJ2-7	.	TGCGCCAGCAGCCGCATTCCGGGACTAGCGGGAGTGAGGAGCTCCTACGAGCAGTACTTC	CASSRIPGLAGVRSSYEQYF
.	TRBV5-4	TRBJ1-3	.	TGTGCCAGCAGCCTGGACGAACGCGAAAACACCATATATTTT	CASSLDERENTIYF
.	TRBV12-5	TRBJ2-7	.	TGTGCTAGTGGTTTGGTACCTCAGGGGGGATACGAGCAGTACTTC	CASGLVPQGGYEQYF
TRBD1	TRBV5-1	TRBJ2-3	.	TGCGCCAGCAGCTTTGGACAGGTTCCAGATACGCAGTATTTT	CASSFGQVPDTQYF
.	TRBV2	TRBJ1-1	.	TGTGCCAGCAGTTGGCCCTCAACGGGGAACACTGAAGCTTTCTTT	CASSWPSTGNTEAFF
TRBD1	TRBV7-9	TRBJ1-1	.	TGTGCCAGCAGCTTAGTAGGGACAGGGTCTGAAGCTTTCTTT	CASSLVGTGSEAFF
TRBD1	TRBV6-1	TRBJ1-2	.	TGTGCCAGCAGTTCCGGGACAGCCTTCTATGGCTACACCTTC	CASSSGTAFYGYTF
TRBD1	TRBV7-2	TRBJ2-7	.	TGTGCCAGCAGCTTAATCCCTGGGACAGGGGGCGAGCAGTACTTC	CASSLIPGTGGEQYF
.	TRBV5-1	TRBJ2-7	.	TGCGCCAGCAGCTTGGGACGCAATTACGAGCAGTACTTC	CASSLGRNYEQYF
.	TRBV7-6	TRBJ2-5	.	TGTGCCAGCAGCCGGAACAGAGACCTAAAAGAGACCCAGTACTTC	CASSRNRDLKETQYF
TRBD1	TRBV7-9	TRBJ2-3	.	TGTGCCAGCAGCCCGGGGACAGGGGGGACAGATACGCAGTATTTT	CASSPGTGGTDTQYF
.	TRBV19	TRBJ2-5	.	TGTGCCAGTAGTATAACGGGGCTAGCGTTAGAGACCCAGTACTTC	CASSITGLALETQYF
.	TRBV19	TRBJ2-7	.	TGTGCCAGTAGCAAGGGGGACCTACTCTCCTACGAGCAGTACTTC	CASSKGDLLSYEQYF
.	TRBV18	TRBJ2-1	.	TGTGCCAGCTCAAGCGCACTGGGGGTCTACAATGAGCAGTTCTTC	CASSSALGVYNEQFF
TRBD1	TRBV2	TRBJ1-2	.	TGTGCCAGGGGGGACAGGGGTAATGGCTACACCTTC	CARGDRGNGYTF
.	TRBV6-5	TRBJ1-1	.	TGTGCCAGCAGTTACAACCGGGGCAGGAACACTGAAGCTTTCTTT	CASSYNRGRNTEAFF